This T cell receptor beta chain is from a study of type 1 regulatory T cells. Broader study findings: Compared with non-Tr1 cells, Tr1 cells showed a narrower TCR repertoire.

TCRdb redid the calling of the reads with MiXCR, one entry per CDR3 protein. This sample carries tens of thousands of distinct CDR3 sequences, more than 20% of them seen once, and the ten largest clones take 7.5% to 8.5%. There are 19 residues in the CDR3. Germline trimming cut 4 bases from V and 1 base from J; bases unmatched to any gene: 19. CDR1 is DFQATT, CDR2 SNEGSKA, per germline (reference sequence). Concerning this clonotype itself: Its antigen is still unknown.

This chain links TRBV20-1 with TRBJ2-3, with 8 bases lining up with TRBD2. This receptor was identified in a human donor in good health. Sequenced: cultured type 1 regulatory T (Tr1) cells, either the whole culture or a sorted fraction (not recorded which). The CDR3 DNA sequence: TGCAGTGCTACTACAACGGGAGGGCCGGTCAGTCCGCGCACAGATACGCAGTATTTT. Protein product: CSATTTGGPVSPRTDTQYF.